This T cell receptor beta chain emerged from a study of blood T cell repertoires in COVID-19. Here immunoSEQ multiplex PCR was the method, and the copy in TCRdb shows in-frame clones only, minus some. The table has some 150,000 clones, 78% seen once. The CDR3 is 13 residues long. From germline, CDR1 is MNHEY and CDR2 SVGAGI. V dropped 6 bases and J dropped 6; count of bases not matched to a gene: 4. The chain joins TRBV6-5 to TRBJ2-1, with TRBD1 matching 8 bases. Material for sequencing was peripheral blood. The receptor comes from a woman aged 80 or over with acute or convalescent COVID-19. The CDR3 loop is CASRRDRINEQFF. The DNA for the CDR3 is TGTGCCAGCAGGCGGGACAGGATCAATGAGCAGTTCTTC.